The clone carrying this T cell receptor (beta chain) was seen a handful of times. Its antigen is still unknown. The data were taken from a study of cytomegalovirus exposure and HLA in healthy donors. Study-level information: About 80 million unique TCRs from HLA-typed donors were held in an early data release. Findings and caveats of the study: Data from an earlier analysis indicated that most TCR beta V segments were productive either about 87% or about 30% of the time.

The PCR made use of 60 Vbeta and 13 Jbeta primers. Generated by immunoSEQ multiplex PCR, the TCRdb table keeps only in-frame clones and is missing some. The sample yields about 150,000 clones, around two thirds seen once. The sequence came from a woman under 30 in good health and CMV-seronegative. Input material: PBMCs.

In nucleotides, the CDR3 is TGTGCCAGCAGCTTAATAACTAACTATGGCTACACCTTC. It encodes CASSLITNYGYTF. V is TRBV11-2 and J is TRBJ1-2; D remains ambiguous. The CDR3 loop spans 13 amino acids. CDR1 SGHAT and CDR2 FQNNGV come from the germline V gene. Trimming removed 2 bases at V and 0 bases at J, with 4 bases between.